This T cell receptor beta chain was captured in a study of PD-L1 blockade in urothelial cancer. Whole-study context: About 85% of the roughly 29 patients were men whose urothelial cancer was bladder-origin.

Clones were read by immunoSEQ multiplex PCR, and TCRdb kept only the in-frame ones, dropping some. Altogether around 82,000 clones are present, around 83% being singletons, with the ten largest covering about 2.1%. The time point is: pretreatment peripheral blood. Enrolled patients showed locally advanced or metastatic urothelial carcinoma. Pretreatment sampling and on-treatment sampling together yielded between 1 and 8 samples for each patient. This CDR3 contains 12 residues. V was shortened by 6 bases and J by 3 bases, with 7 bases between the two germline ends. Looked up from germline, CDR1 is SNHLY and CDR2 is FYNNEI. This clone was observed once.

The sequence derives from a man aged 55 to 69 with urothelial cancer. Sequencing was performed on PBMCs, taken around atezolizumab (anti-PD-L1) treatment. This rearrangement joins TRBV2 to TRBJ2-3; no clear D. CDR3 bases: TGTGCCAGCAGGGGCCCGACAGATACGCAGTATTTT. As protein: CASRGPTDTQYF.